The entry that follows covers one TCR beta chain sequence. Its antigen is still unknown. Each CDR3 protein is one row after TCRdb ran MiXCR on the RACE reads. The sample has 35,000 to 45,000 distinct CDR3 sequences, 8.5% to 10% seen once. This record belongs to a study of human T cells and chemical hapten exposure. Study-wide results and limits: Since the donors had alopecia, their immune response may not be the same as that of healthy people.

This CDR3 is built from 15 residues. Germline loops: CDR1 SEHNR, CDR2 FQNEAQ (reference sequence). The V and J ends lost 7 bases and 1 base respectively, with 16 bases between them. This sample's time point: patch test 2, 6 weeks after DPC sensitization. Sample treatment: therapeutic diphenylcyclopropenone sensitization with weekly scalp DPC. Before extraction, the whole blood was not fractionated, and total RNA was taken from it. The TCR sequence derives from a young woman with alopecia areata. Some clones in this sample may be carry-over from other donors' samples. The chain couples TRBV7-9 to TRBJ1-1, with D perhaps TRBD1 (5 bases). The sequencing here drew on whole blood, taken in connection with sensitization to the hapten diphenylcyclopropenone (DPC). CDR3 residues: CASTYSGDPNTEAFF. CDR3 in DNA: TGTGCCAGCACCTATAGTGGGGACCCGAACACTGAAGCTTTCTTT.